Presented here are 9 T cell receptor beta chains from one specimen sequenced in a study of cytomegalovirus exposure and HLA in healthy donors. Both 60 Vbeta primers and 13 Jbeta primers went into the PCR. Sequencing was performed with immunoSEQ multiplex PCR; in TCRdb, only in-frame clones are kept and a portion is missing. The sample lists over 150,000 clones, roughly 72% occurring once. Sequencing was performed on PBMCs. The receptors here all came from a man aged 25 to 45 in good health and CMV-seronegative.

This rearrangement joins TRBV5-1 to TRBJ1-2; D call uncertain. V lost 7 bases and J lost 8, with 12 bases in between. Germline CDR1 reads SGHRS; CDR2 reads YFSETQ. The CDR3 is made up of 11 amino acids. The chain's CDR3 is CASRESEGYTF. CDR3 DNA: TGCGCCAGCCGGGAATCAGAGGGCTACACCTTC.

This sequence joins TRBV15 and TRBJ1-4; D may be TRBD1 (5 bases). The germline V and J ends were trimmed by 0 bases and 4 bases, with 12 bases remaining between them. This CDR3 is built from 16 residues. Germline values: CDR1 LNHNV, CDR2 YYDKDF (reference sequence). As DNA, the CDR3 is TGTGCCACCAGCAGAGATCCCGCAGGGCTTAATGAAAAACTGTTTTTT. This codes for CATSRDPAGLNEKLFF.

CDR3 sequence: CASSLEGQGLKTQYF. CDR3 DNA sequence: TGTGCCAGCAGCTTAGAGGGACAGGGGTTGAAGACCCAGTACTTC. The V call is TRBV7-2, the J call TRBJ2-5; 10 positions match TRBD1. The CDR3 is 15 amino acids. Germline-derived CDR1 and CDR2 are SGHTA and FQGNSA. Trimming at V came to 1 base and at J to 6 bases, leaving 5 bases not matched to a gene. The variable domain in full, completed from reference TRBV7-2 and TRBJ2-5, reads GAGVSQSPSNKVTEKGKDVELRCDPISGHTALYWYRQSLGQGLEFLIYFQGNSAPDKSGLPSDRFSAERTGGSVSTLTIQRTQQEDSAVYLCASSLEGQGLKTQYFGPGTRLLVL.

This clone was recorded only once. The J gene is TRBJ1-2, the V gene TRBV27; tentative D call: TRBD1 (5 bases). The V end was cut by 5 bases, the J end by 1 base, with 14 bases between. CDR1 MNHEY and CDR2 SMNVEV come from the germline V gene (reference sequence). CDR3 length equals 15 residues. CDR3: CASSTAGRINYGYTF. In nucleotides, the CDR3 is TGTGCCAGCAGTACTGCGGGACGGATTAACTATGGCTACACCTTC.

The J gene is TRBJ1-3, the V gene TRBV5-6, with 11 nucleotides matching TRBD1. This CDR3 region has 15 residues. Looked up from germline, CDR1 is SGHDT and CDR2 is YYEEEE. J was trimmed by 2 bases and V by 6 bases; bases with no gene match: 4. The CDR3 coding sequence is TGTGCCAGCAACGAGGACAGGGGGCCTGGAAACACCATATATTTT. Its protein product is CASNEDRGPGNTIYF.

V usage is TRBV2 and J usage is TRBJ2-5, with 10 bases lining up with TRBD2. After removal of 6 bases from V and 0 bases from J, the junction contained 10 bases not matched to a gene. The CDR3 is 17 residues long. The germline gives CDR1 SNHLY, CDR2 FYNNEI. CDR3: CASSTGFLAGDQETQYF. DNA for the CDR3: TGTGCCAGCAGCACCGGTTTCCTAGCGGGGGACCAAGAGACCCAGTACTTC.

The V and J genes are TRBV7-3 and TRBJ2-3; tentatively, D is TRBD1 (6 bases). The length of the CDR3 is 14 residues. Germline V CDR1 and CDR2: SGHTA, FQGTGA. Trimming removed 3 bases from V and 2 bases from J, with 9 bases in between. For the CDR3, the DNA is TGTGCCAGCAGCTTGGACAGATACACAGATACGCAGTATTTT. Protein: CASSLDRYTDTQYF.

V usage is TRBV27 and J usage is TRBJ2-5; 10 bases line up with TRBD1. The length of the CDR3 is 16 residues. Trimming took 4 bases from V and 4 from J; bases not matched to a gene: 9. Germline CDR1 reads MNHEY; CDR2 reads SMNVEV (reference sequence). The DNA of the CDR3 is TGTGCCAGCAGTTCTCTCGGACAGGGGGGGAGAGAGACCCAGTACTTC. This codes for CASSSLGQGGRETQYF.

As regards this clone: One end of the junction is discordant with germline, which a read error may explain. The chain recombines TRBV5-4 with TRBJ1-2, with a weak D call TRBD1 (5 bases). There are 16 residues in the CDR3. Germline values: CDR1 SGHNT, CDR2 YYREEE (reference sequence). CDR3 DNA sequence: TGTGCCAGCAGAATGATGGGGGGTAGTAGGAACTATGGCTACCCCTTC. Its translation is CASRMMGGSRNYGYPF. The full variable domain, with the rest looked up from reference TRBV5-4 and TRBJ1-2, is ETGVTQSPTHLIKTRGQQVTLRCSSQSGHNTVSWYQQALGQGPQFIFQYYREEENGRGNFPPRFSGLQFPNYSSELNVNALELDDSALYLCASRMMGGSRNYGYPFGSGTRLTVV.